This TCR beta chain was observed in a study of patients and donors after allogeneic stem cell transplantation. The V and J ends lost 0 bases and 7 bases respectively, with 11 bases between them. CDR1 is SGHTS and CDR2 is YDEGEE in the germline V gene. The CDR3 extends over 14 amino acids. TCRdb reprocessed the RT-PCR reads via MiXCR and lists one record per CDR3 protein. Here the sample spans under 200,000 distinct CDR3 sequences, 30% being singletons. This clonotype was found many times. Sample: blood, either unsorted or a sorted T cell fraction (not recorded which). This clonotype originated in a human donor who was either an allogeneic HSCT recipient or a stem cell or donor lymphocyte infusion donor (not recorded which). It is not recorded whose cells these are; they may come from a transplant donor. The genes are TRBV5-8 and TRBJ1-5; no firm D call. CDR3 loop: CASSLEALKQPQHF. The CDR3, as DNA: TGTGCCAGCAGCTTGGAGGCACTCAAGCAGCCCCAGCATTTT.